This is a list of T cell receptor beta chains from one sample in a study of PD-1 blockade in classical Hodgkin lymphoma. TCRdb's table, derived via immunoSEQ multiplex PCR, lists solely in-frame clones and lacks some. The sample consists of 84,000 or so clones, 80% to 95% of them appearing once. The sequencing here drew on peripheral blood mononuclear cells (PBMCs), taken before the second cycle of nivolumab. The source is a human donor with classical Hodgkin lymphoma. Both conserved end residues are part of each CDR3. D genes are given only for firm matches. For some rows the clone size is stated as once, few or many, or as a class when expanded; others skip it.

d_gene	v_gene	abundance	j_gene	CDR3aa	CDR3nt
NA	TRBV5-5	NA	TRBJ1-4	CASSLDGLNEKLFF	TGTGCCAGCAGCTTGGATGGGCTTAATGAAAAACTGTTTTTT
TRBD2	TRBV5-1	NA	TRBJ2-7	CASNRLAGVDEQYF	TGCGCCAGCAATAGACTAGCGGGAGTAGACGAGCAGTACTTC
NA	TRBV25-1	NA	TRBJ2-7	CASSANPGGYSYEQYF	TGTGCCAGCAGTGCTAACCCTGGGGGGTACTCCTACGAGCAGTACTTC
TRBD2	TRBV2	NA	TRBJ2-1	CASSEIVSGSYNEQFF	TGTGCCAGCAGTGAAATTGTTAGCGGGAGCTACAATGAGCAGTTCTTC
NA	TRBV19	NA	TRBJ1-5	CASSIAAGGSRPQHF	TGTGCCAGTAGTATAGCGGCGGGGGGCTCCAGGCCCCAGCATTTT
TRBD2	TRBV6-5	NA	TRBJ2-7	CASSYSSSGTYEQYF	TGTGCCAGCAGTTACTCGTCTAGCGGGACCTACGAGCAGTACTTC
NA	TRBV5-1	NA	TRBJ2-7	CASSGQPSSYEQYF	TGCGCCAGCAGCGGGCAGCCGTCCTCCTACGAGCAGTACTTC
TRBD1	TRBV28	NA	TRBJ1-2	CASSPPDRVAGYTF	TGTGCCAGCAGTCCCCCGGACAGGGTAGCTGGCTACACCTTC
NA	TRBV15	NA	TRBJ2-7	CATSWANGGYEQYF	TGTGCCACCAGCTGGGCAAACGGAGGCTACGAGCAGTACTTC
NA	TRBV6-1	NA	TRBJ2-7	CASSAFYGGYEQYF	TGTGCCAGCAGTGCCTTCTATGGGGGTTACGAGCAGTACTTC
TRBD1	TRBV28	NA	TRBJ2-1	CASSLPGQGSDEQFF	TGTGCCAGCAGTCTCCCCGGACAGGGGAGCGATGAGCAGTTCTTC
NA	TRBV19	NA	TRBJ2-7	CACAFRSTPYYEQYF	TGTGCCTGCGCCTTCAGGTCAACCCCCTACTACGAGCAGTACTTC
NA	TRBV5-8	NA	TRBJ1-2	CASSHLSGTYGYTF	TGTGCCAGCAGCCACTTATCCGGCACCTATGGCTACACCTTC
NA	TRBV9	NA	TRBJ2-7	CASSAPSVPYEQYF	TGTGCCAGCAGTGCCCCCTCGGTTCCCTACGAGCAGTACTTC
TRBD1	TRBV7-9	NA	TRBJ2-7	CASSSPGTGAYEQYF	TGTGCCAGCAGCTCACCCGGGACAGGGGCCTACGAGCAGTACTTC
NA	TRBV15	NA	TRBJ2-1	CATSRNLQGGEQFF	TGTGCCACCAGCAGGAACCTACAGGGCGGTGAGCAGTTCTTC
NA	TRBV10-3	NA	TRBJ2-7	CAMNRDPGEQYF	TGTGCCATGAACAGGGATCCGGGGGAGCAGTACTTC
TRBD1	TRBV5-1	NA	TRBJ2-1	CASSPGDRGREQFF	TGCGCCAGCAGCCCGGGGGACAGGGGAAGAGAGCAGTTCTTC
NA	TRBV12-1	NA	TRBJ2-1	CASRETRSSYNEQFF	TGTGCCAGCAGGGAAACTAGAAGCTCCTACAATGAGCAGTTCTTC
TRBD2	TRBV7-2	once	TRBJ2-7	CASSSLSSGIYEQYF	TGTGCCAGCAGTTCACTGTCTAGCGGGATATACGAGCAGTACTTC
TRBD1	TRBV28	NA	TRBJ1-2	CASSRDRVPYGYTF	TGTGCCAGCAGTCGGGACAGGGTCCCCTATGGCTACACCTTC
NA	TRBV19	NA	TRBJ1-5	CASSIVGGGGQPQHF	TGTGCCAGTAGTATAGTAGGGGGTGGCGGTCAGCCCCAGCATTTT
TRBD2	TRBV5-1	NA	TRBJ2-1	CASSPYRLAVVEQFF	TGCGCCAGCAGCCCCTACAGACTAGCGGTGGTTGAGCAGTTCTTC
TRBD1	TRBV18	NA	TRBJ2-5	CASSPRQGVQETQYF	TGTGCCAGCTCACCACGACAGGGTGTTCAAGAGACCCAGTACTTC
NA	TRBV5-1	once	TRBJ2-3	CASSLASGDFDTQYF	TGCGCCAGCAGCTTGGCCAGCGGAGACTTTGATACGCAGTATTTT
NA	TRBV28	NA	TRBJ2-6	CASSPGFSGANVLTF	TGTGCCAGCAGTCCAGGGTTCTCTGGGGCCAACGTCCTGACTTTC
NA	TRBV11-2	NA	TRBJ1-3	CASSHEGRRVGNTIYF	TGTGCCAGCAGCCATGAAGGACGGAGAGTCGGAAACACCATATATTTT
TRBD2	TRBV11-1	NA	TRBJ2-1	CASRPGSRTSPFPEQFF	TGTGCCAGCAGGCCAGGTTCCCGGACTAGCCCTTTCCCGGAGCAGTTCTTC
TRBD2	TRBV7-6	NA	TRBJ2-4	CASSQGGPIAGNIQYF	TGTGCCAGCAGCCAGGGAGGCCCGATAGCGGGAAACATTCAGTACTTC
TRBD2	TRBV9	NA	TRBJ2-3	CASSSWTSGIISDTQYF	TGTGCCAGCAGCTCCTGGACTAGCGGCATTATATCAGATACGCAGTATTTT
NA	TRBV27	NA	TRBJ2-3	CASSLPAGDTQYF	TGTGCCAGCAGTTTACCCGCGGGAGATACGCAGTATTTT
TRBD1	TRBV6-6	NA	TRBJ2-7	CASSYSPGQGYEQYF	TGTGCCAGCAGTTACTCCCCGGGACAGGGCTACGAGCAGTACTTC
NA	TRBV6-6	NA	TRBJ2-7	CASSYVGGEQYF	TGTGCCAGCAGTTACGTCGGGGGCGAGCAGTACTTC
TRBD1	TRBV30	NA	TRBJ2-7	CAWSPGTGAYEQYF	TGTGCCTGGAGTCCTGGGACAGGGGCCTACGAGCAGTACTTC
NA	TRBV19	NA	TRBJ2-7	CASSLLAMGGEQYF	TGTGCCAGTAGCCTACTAGCTATGGGGGGCGAGCAGTACTTC
NA	TRBV7-2	NA	TRBJ1-2	CASSLVIYRNYGYTF	TGTGCCAGCAGCTTAGTTATCTACAGAAACTATGGCTACACCTTC
TRBD2	TRBV29-1	NA	TRBJ2-1	CSVDLVRGDQFF	TGCAGCGTTGATTTAGTGCGGGGGGACCAGTTCTTC
NA	TRBV10-1	NA	TRBJ2-7	CASSPPGAYEQYF	TGCGCCAGCAGTCCACCGGGTGCCTACGAGCAGTACTTC
NA	TRBV28	NA	TRBJ1-2	CASSFTGYGWTF	TGTGCCAGCAGTTTCACAGGTTATGGCTGGACCTTC
NA	TRBV5-1	NA	TRBJ1-2	CASSLEYASQDYTF	TGCGCCAGCAGCTTGGAATATGCCTCCCAAGACTACACCTTC
NA	TRBV13	NA	TRBJ2-1	CASSFGNEQFF	TGTGCCAGCAGCTTCGGCAATGAGCAGTTCTTC
NA	TRBV28	NA	TRBJ2-7	CASSLSAGPEQYF	TGTGCCAGCAGTTTAAGCGCGGGGCCCGAGCAGTACTTC
TRBD2	TRBV7-8	NA	TRBJ2-1	CASSTRGLAGLNEQFF	TGTGCCAGCAGCACCCGGGGACTAGCGGGACTCAATGAGCAGTTCTTC
NA	TRBV2	NA	TRBJ1-3	CASRGAASDTIYF	TGTGCCAGCAGGGGGGCGGCATCTGACACCATATATTTT
NA	TRBV5-4	few	TRBJ1-1	CALKGLNTEAFF	TGTGCCCTCAAGGGCCTGAACACTGAAGCTTTCTTT
NA	TRBV11-2	once	TRBJ1-4	CASSLDGAVGEKLFF	TGTGCCAGCAGCTTAGATGGGGCCGTAGGGGAAAAACTGTTTTTT